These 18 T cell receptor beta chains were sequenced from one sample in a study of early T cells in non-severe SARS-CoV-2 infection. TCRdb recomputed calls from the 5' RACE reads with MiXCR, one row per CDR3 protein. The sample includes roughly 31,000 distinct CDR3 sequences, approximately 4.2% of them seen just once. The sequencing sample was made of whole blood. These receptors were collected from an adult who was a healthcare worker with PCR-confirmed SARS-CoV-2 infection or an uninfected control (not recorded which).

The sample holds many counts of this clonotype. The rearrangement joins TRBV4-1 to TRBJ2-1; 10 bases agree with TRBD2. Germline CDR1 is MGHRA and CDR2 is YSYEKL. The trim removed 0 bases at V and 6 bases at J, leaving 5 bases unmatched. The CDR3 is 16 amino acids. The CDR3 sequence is CASSQDQAGGGNEQFF. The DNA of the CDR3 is TGCGCCAGCAGCCAAGATCAAGCGGGAGGGGGCAATGAGCAGTTCTTC.

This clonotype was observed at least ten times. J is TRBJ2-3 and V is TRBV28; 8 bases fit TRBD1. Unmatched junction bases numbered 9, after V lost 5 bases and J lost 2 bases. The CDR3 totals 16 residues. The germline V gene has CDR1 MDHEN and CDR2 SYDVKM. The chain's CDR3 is CASSHGTGETTDTQYF. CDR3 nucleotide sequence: TGTGCCAGCAGTCACGGGACAGGTGAAACCACAGATACGCAGTATTTT.

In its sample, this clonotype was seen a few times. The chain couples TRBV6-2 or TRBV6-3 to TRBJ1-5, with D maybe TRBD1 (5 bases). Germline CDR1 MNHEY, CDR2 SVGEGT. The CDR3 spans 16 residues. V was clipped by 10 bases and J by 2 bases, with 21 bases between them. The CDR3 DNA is TGTGCCACCTGGGACGGCCTTTTGGGGGGCAATCAGCCCCAGCATTTT. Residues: CATWDGLLGGNQPQHF.

Here the CDR3 DNA reads TGTGCCAGCAGTTTAGTGGCAGGGGGGCAGCCCCAGCATTTT. Encoded protein: CASSLVAGGQPQHF. This chain links TRBV12-3 or TRBV12-4 with TRBJ1-5, with 7 bases aligning to TRBD1. Germline trimming cut 1 base from V and 7 bases from J; bases unmatched to any gene: 4. The length of the CDR3 is 14 residues.

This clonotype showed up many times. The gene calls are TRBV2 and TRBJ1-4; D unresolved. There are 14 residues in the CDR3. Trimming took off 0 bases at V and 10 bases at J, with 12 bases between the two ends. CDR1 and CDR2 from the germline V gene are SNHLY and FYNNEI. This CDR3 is CASSEARAGGKLFF. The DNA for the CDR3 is TGTGCCAGCAGTGAAGCGCGGGCAGGCGGAAAACTGTTTTTT.

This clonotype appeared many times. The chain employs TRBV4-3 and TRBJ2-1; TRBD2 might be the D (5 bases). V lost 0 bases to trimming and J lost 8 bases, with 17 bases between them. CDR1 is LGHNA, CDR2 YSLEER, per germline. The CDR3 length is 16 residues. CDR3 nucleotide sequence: TGCGCCAGCAGCCAAGAGGCTAGCCAGTCGTACGATGAGCAGTTCTTC. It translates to CASSQEASQSYDEQFF.

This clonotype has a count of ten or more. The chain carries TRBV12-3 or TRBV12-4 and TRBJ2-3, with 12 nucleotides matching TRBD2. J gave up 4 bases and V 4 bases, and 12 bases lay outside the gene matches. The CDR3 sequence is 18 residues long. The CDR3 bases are TGTGCCAGCAGTTCCTCATTTACGACTAGCGGGAGTCCAGATACGCAGTATTTT. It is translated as CASSSSFTTSGSPDTQYF.

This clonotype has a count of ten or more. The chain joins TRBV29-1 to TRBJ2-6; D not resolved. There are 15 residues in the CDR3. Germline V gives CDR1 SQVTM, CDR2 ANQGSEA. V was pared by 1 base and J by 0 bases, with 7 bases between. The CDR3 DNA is TGCAGCGTTGAAGCCCTAAACTCTGGGGCCAACGTCCTGACTTTC. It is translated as CSVEALNSGANVLTF.

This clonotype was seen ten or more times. For the CDR3, the DNA is TGTGCCAGCAGCTCCGACCGACAGGGGGCTGCTGAGCAGTTCTTC. Translated, it gives CASSSDRQGAAEQFF. The chain couples TRBV7-9 to TRBJ2-1, with 10 bases identical to TRBD1. The V gene end was trimmed by 4 bases and the J gene end by 9 bases; junction bases not matched to a gene: 9. This CDR3 is 15 amino acids long. Germline V gene sequence: CDR1 SEHNR, CDR2 FQNEAQ (reference sequence). Combining the CDR3 with reference TRBV7-9 and TRBJ2-1 gives the whole variable domain DTGVSQNPRHKITKRGQNVTFRCDPISEHNRLYWYRQTLGQGPEFLTYFQNEAQLEKSRLLSDRFSAERPKGSFSTLEIQRTEQGDSAMYLCASSSDRQGAAEQFFGPGTRLTVL.

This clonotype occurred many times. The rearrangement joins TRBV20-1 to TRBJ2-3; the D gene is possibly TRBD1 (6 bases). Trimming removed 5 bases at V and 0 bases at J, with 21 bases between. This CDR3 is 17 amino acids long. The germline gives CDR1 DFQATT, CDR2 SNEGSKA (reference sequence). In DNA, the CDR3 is TGCAGTGCTGAGAGTGAGGGATGGGGGCGTAGCACAGATACGCAGTATTTT. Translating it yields CSAESEGWGRSTDTQYF.

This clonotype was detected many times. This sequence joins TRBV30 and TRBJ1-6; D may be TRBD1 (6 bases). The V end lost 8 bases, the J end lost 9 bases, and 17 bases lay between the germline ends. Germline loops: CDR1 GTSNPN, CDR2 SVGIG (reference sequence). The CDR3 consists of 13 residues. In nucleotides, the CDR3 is TGTGCCGCCGGACAGTACCAAGGTTCACCCCTCCACTTT. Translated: CAAGQYQGSPLHF.

In DNA form, the CDR3 reads TGTGCCATCAGTGAGGGCAGAGGAAACACCATATATTTT. It is translated as CAISEGRGNTIYF. This chain joins TRBV10-3 and TRBJ1-3; the D is unclear. V lost 2 bases and J 4 bases, leaving 6 bases between the germline ends. Germline assignment: CDR1 ENHRY and CDR2 SYGVKD. This CDR3 comprises 13 residues.

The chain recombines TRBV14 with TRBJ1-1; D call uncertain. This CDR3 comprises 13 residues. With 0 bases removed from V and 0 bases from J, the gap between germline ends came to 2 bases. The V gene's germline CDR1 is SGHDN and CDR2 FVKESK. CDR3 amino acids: CASSQDLNTEAFF. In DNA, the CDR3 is TGTGCCAGCAGCCAAGATCTGAACACTGAAGCTTTCTTT.

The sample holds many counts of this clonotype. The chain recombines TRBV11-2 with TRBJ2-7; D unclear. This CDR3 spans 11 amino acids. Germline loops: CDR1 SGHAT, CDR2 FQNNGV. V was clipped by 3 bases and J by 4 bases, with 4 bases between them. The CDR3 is CASSLRYEQYF. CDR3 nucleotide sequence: TGTGCCAGCAGCTTGCGATACGAGCAGTACTTC.

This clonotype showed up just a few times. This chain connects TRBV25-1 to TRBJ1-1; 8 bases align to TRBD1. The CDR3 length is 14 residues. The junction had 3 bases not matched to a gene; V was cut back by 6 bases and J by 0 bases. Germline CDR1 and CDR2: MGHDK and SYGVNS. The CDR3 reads CASSGTGMNTEAFF. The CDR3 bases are TGTGCCAGCAGCGGGACAGGCATGAACACTGAAGCTTTCTTT.

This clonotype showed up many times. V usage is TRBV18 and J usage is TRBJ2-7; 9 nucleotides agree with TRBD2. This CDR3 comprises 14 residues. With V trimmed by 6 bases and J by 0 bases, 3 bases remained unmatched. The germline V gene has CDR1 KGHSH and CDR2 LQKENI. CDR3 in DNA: TGTGCCAGCTCTAGCGGGAGTCCCTCCTACGAGCAGTACTTC. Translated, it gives CASSSGSPSYEQYF.

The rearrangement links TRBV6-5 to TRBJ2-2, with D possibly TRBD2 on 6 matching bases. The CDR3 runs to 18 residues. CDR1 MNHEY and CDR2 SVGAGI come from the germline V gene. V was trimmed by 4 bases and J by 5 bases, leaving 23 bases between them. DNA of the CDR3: TGTGCCAGCAGTTCCCGCCTCCTTAGCGGAGACGGGACCGGGGAGCTGTTTTTT. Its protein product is CASSSRLLSGDGTGELFF.

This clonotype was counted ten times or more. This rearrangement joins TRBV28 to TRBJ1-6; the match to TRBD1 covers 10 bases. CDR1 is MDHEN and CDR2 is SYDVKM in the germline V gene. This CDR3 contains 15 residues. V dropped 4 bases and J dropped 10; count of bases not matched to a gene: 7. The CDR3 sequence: CASSSLTGGRSPLHF. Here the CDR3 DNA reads TGTGCCAGCAGTTCCCTGACAGGGGGCCGATCACCCCTCCACTTT.